This entry lists 2 T cell receptor beta chains sequenced from one sample in a study of technical replicates of blood from a handful of donors. Some clones are missing from TCRdb's copy, which holds only in-frame ones; the method was immunoSEQ multiplex PCR. Of 65,000 to 75,000 clones listed, 75% to 90% are singletons. Sequencing used PBMCs. The receptors were sampled from a human donor in good health. Some clones in this sample may be carry-over from other donors' samples.

Ten or more counts support this clone. This chain uses TRBV5-1 with TRBJ2-1, with D perhaps matching TRBD2 (6 bases). Trimming left V 1 base short and J 8 bases short, with 22 bases between. The CDR3 length is 17 residues. Germline assignment: CDR1 SGHRS and CDR2 YFSETQ. This chain's CDR3 is CASSLWGVSLGSHEQFF. The CDR3 region has the DNA TGCGCCAGCAGCTTGTGGGGGGTAAGCCTTGGGTCTCATGAGCAGTTCTTC.

This clone was observed a single time. The V gene is TRBV11-2, the J gene TRBJ1-6, with D possibly TRBD1 on 6 matching bases. Deletions cut 7 bases from V and 9 bases from J, with 10 bases between. Germline V gene data show CDR1 as SGHAT and CDR2 as FQNNGV. The CDR3 is 12 amino acids. This chain's CDR3 is CASTLGGSPLHF. Written as DNA, the CDR3 is TGTGCCAGCACCCTAGGGGGTTCACCCCTCCACTTT.